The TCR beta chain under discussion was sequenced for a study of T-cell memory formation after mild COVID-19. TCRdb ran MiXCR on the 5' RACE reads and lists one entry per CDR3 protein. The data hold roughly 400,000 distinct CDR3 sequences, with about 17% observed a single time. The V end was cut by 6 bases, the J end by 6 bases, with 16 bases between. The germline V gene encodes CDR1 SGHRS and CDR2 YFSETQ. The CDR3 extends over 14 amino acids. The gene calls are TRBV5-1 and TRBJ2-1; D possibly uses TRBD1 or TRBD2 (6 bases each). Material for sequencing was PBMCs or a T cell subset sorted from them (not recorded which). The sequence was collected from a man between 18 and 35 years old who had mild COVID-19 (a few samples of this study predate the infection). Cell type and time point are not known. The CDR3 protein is CASTAGHDFNEQFF. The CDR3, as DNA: TGCGCCAGCACCGCGGGACACGACTTCAATGAGCAGTTCTTC.